A selection of T cell receptor beta chains follows, all from one sample in a study of cytomegalovirus exposure and HLA in healthy donors. Libraries were prepared by immunoSEQ multiplex PCR; TCRdb keeps only in-frame clonotypes and omits some of them. Of roughly 80,000 clones listed, 80% were seen once; the top ten hold 1.1%. Specimen: PBMCs. The receptors here all came from a male donor in good health and CMV-seronegative. The CDR3 runs from the conserved cysteine through the conserved F or W. Fields, in order: V gene, D gene, clone size, J gene, CDR3 DNA, CDR3 protein. A D gene is named only where the DNA matches it firmly. A clone size is listed for some rows: how often the clone was seen (once, few, many), or a class if it is expanded.

TRBV19,TRBD1,-,TRBJ2-7,TGTGCCAGTAGTACCCTGGGACAGGGGGGCCACGAGCAGTACTTC,CASSTLGQGGHEQYF
TRBV9,TRBD2,few,TRBJ2-3,TGTGCCAGCAGCACCAGCCCTAGCGGGGGCACAGATACGCAGTATTTT,CASSTSPSGGTDTQYF
TRBV6-6,-,-,TRBJ1-1,TGTGCCAGCAGCCCGCACAAGAACACTGAAGCTTTCTTT,CASSPHKNTEAFF
TRBV15,TRBD2,-,TRBJ2-7,TGTGCCACCAGCGTCAGCGGGAGCTCCTACGAGCAGTACTTC,CATSVSGSSYEQYF
TRBV5-6,-,few,TRBJ2-7,TGTGCCAGCAGCTTGGCGCTAGCCCACGAGCAGTACTTC,CASSLALAHEQYF
TRBV11-3,TRBD1,-,TRBJ2-7,TGTGCCAGCAGCTCCGGGACAGGGAACTACGAGCAGTACTTC,CASSSGTGNYEQYF
TRBV7-9,-,-,TRBJ1-4,TGTGCCAGCAGCCTCAGGGCTGAAAAACTGTTTTTT,CASSLRAEKLFF
TRBV7-6,TRBD1,-,TRBJ1-4,TGTGCCAGCAGCTTCGGACAGGGAAAAAAACTGTTTTTT,CASSFGQGKKLFF
TRBV28,-,-,TRBJ1-1,TGTGCCAGCAGCCCACCCCCACAAGGGGCCACTGAAGCTTTCTTT,CASSPPPQGATEAFF
TRBV19,TRBD2,-,TRBJ2-4,TGTGCCAGTAGTAGCGGGAGGAATGGGAACATTCAGTACTTC,CASSSGRNGNIQYF
TRBV5-1,TRBD2,-,TRBJ2-1,TGCGCCAGCAGCTTGGTAGCGGGGAGACACAATGAGCAGTTCTTC,CASSLVAGRHNEQFF
TRBV18,-,once,TRBJ1-3,TGTGCCAGCAAGGACACGAGCTCTGGAAACACCATATATTTT,CASKDTSSGNTIYF
TRBV11-2,TRBD1,-,TRBJ2-1,TGTGCCAGCAGCTTAGCATCCAGGGGGCAGTACAATGAGCAGTTCTTC,CASSLASRGQYNEQFF
TRBV27,TRBD1,once,TRBJ1-4,TGTGCCAGCAGTTTACCGGGACAGGGAAAACTGTTTTTT,CASSLPGQGKLFF
TRBV9,TRBD1,-,TRBJ1-5,TGTGCCAGCAGCGCCGGACAGGGATTGGCTCAGCCCCAGCATTTT,CASSAGQGLAQPQHF
TRBV5-1,TRBD1,-,TRBJ2-7,TGCGCCAGCAGCTTAGGGACAGGTCTCTACGAGCAGTACTTC,CASSLGTGLYEQYF
TRBV7-2,TRBD2,-,TRBJ2-7,TGTGCCAGCAGCCCGACTAGCGGGAGGACCTACGAGCAGTACTTC,CASSPTSGRTYEQYF
TRBV30,-,once,TRBJ2-3,TGTGCCTGGAGTGCCACGGGGGTAAGCACAGATACGCAGTATTTT,CAWSATGVSTDTQYF
TRBV5-1,-,-,TRBJ1-1,TGCGCCAGCAGCTTGACCATGGTGGCCCAGAACACTGAAGCTTTCTTT,CASSLTMVAQNTEAFF
TRBV27,TRBD2,-,TRBJ2-1,TGTGCCAGCAGCCGGGGAGGGTTCCTAGGTCGCTACAATGAGCAGTTCTTC,CASSRGGFLGRYNEQFF
TRBV19,-,-,TRBJ2-5,TGTGCCAGTAGTACCCGGACACTCCAAGAGACCCAGTACTTC,CASSTRTLQETQYF
TRBV28,TRBD1,-,TRBJ1-2,TGTGCCAGCACAGACCGCCGGGACAGGTTAGACTATGGCTACACCTTC,CASTDRRDRLDYGYTF
TRBV20-1,-,-,TRBJ2-7,TGCAGTGCTAGGGGCCCGTACGAGCAGTACTTC,CSARGPYEQYF
TRBV28,-,-,TRBJ1-4,TGTGCCAGCAGTTTAGTTCACTCGGGAAATTATGAAAAACTGTTTTTT,CASSLVHSGNYEKLFF
TRBV5-1,-,-,TRBJ2-7,TGCGCCAGCAGCTTGACTGGGAGTACCTACGAGCAGTACTTC,CASSLTGSTYEQYF
TRBV12-5,-,-,TRBJ2-7,TGTGCTAGTGGTTTGGTTCCAGGGACCTACGAGCAGTACTTC,CASGLVPGTYEQYF
TRBV7-2,TRBD1,once,TRBJ2-7,TGTGCCAGCAGCCAGAGACAGGGGGCTATTTCGGGCGAGCAGTACTTC,CASSQRQGAISGEQYF
TRBV25-1,TRBD2,few,TRBJ2-3,TGTGCCAGCGGGGCTTTCTTTAGCGGGAGTACGCAGTATTTT,CASGAFFSGSTQYF
TRBV27,-,once,TRBJ2-7,TGTGCCAGCAGTTTTCTAGCCAGCTCCTACGAGCAGTACTTC,CASSFLASSYEQYF
TRBV19,-,once,TRBJ1-1,TGTGCCAGTAGTATGGGCAAGAACACTGAAGCTTTCTTT,CASSMGKNTEAFF
TRBV4-2,-,-,TRBJ2-2,TGTGCCAGCAGCCGGACAGAAGACACCGGGGAGCTGTTTTTT,CASSRTEDTGELFF
TRBV14,TRBD1,-,TRBJ2-7,TGTGCCAGCAGCCCGGGACAGTTGCGACGGTACGAGCAGTACTTC,CASSPGQLRRYEQYF
TRBV10-2,-,once,TRBJ2-7,TGCGCCAGCAGTGACCGCAGTGAGCAGTACTTC,CASSDRSEQYF
TRBV7-9,TRBD1,-,TRBJ1-1,TGTGCCAGCAGCGATACAGGGGGCACTGAAGCTTTCTTT,CASSDTGGTEAFF
TRBV9,-,-,TRBJ2-3,TGTGCCAGCAGCGTAGGCGCCACAGATACGCAGTATTTT,CASSVGATDTQYF
TRBV5-1,TRBD1,-,TRBJ2-7,TGCGCCAGCAGCACGGACAGGGGCGAGCAGTACTTC,CASSTDRGEQYF
TRBV5-1,TRBD2,-,TRBJ2-3,TGCGCCAGCAGCAAAGGACTAGTAGAGGCAGATACGCAGTATTTT,CASSKGLVEADTQYF
TRBV6-1,TRBD2,-,TRBJ2-2,TGTGCCAGCACGCGGGAGTCAGGCACCGGGGAGCTGTTTTTT,CASTRESGTGELFF
TRBV4-3,-,-,TRBJ1-2,TGCGCCAGCAGCCAAGACCTTCAGGGTGGCTACACCTTC,CASSQDLQGGYTF
TRBV7-9,-,-,TRBJ1-1,TGTGCCAGCAGTGGGGGGGGCGGAACTGAAGCTTTCTTT,CASSGGGGTEAFF
TRBV2,-,-,TRBJ1-5,TGTGCCAGCAGTGAAGTCTACAGGGATAGCAATCAGCCCCAGCATTTT,CASSEVYRDSNQPQHF
TRBV30,TRBD1,-,TRBJ2-6,TGTGCCTCCGGGACAGACTTCTCTGGGGCCAACGTCCTGACTTTC,CASGTDFSGANVLTF
TRBV9,-,-,TRBJ1-1,TGTGCCAGCAGCGTCAGGATGGACACTGAAGCTTTCTTT,CASSVRMDTEAFF
TRBV6-5,TRBD2,-,TRBJ2-7,TGTGCCAGCAGTTACTCGCTAGCGGGAAACTACGAGCAGTACTTC,CASSYSLAGNYEQYF
TRBV28,TRBD1,-,TRBJ2-4,TGTGCCAGCAGTCCTAGGACAGGGGCAAACATTCAGTACTTC,CASSPRTGANIQYF
TRBV6-1,TRBD2,-,TRBJ2-3,TGTGCCAGCAGGGGGCGGGGGAGTAGCACAGATACGCAGTATTTT,CASRGRGSSTDTQYF
TRBV4-1,-,once,TRBJ2-1,TGCGCCAGCAGCCCAAGCTCGGGGGAATACAATGAGCAGTTCTTC,CASSPSSGEYNEQFF